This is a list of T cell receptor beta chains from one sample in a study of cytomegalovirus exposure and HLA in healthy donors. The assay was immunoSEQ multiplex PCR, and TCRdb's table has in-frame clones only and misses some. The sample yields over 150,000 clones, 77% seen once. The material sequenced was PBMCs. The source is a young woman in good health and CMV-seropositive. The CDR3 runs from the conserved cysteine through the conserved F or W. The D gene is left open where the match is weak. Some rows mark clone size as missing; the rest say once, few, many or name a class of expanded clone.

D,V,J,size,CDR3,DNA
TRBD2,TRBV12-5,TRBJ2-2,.,CASGQFLAGGTTGELFF,TGTGCTAGTGGTCAATTTCTAGCGGGAGGTACCACCGGGGAGCTGTTTTTT
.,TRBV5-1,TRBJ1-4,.,CASSLNPDTLKEKLFF,TGCGCCAGCAGCTTGAACCCAGACACACTCAAGGAAAAACTGTTTTTT
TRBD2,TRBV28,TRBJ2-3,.,CASSRAGSTQYF,TGTGCCAGCAGCCGAGCGGGATCGACGCAGTATTTT
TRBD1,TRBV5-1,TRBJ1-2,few,CASSLVAQDGTANYGYTF,TGCGCCAGCAGCTTGGTGGCCCAGGACGGGACAGCTAACTATGGCTACACCTTC
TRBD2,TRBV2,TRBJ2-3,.,CASSSGGLQDTQYF,TGTGCCAGCTCTAGCGGGGGGCTTCAGGATACGCAGTATTTT
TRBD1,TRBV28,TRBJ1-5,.,CASRKLTGTNQPQHF,TGTGCCAGCAGAAAGTTGACAGGGACGAATCAGCCCCAGCATTTT
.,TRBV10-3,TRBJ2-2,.,CAIEGVGTGELFF,TGTGCCATCGAAGGGGTGGGGACCGGGGAGCTGTTTTTT
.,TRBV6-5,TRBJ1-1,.,CASSSTFGSAFF,TGTGCCAGCAGCTCTACCTTCGGGTCAGCTTTCTTT
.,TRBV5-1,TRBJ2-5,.,CASSSVEEETQYF,TGCGCCAGCAGCTCGGTCGAGGAGGAGACCCAGTACTTC
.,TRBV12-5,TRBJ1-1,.,CASGPLGAWGLDTEAFF,TGTGCTAGTGGCCCGCTCGGAGCTTGGGGGCTGGACACTGAAGCTTTCTTT
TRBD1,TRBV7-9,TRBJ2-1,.,CASSTLGKGADEQFF,TGTGCCAGCAGCACCCTCGGGAAGGGGGCTGATGAGCAGTTCTTC
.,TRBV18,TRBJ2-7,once,CATSTGATYEQYF,TGTGCCACAAGCACAGGTGCCACCTACGAGCAGTACTTC
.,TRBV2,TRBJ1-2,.,CASSGGGVLRYGYTF,TGTGCCAGCAGTGGAGGAGGGGTTCTACGCTATGGCTACACCTTC
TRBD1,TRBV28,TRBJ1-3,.,CASTVLRTGVGNTIYF,TGTGCCAGCACGGTCTTGAGGACAGGGGTTGGAAACACCATATATTTT
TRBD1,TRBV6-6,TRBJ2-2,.,CASRTRRTGIGELFF,TGTGCCAGCAGGACCCGGAGGACAGGGATCGGGGAGCTGTTTTTT
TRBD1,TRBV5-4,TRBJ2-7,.,CASSKPDRGLDEQYF,TGTGCCAGCAGCAAACCCGACAGGGGGCTCGACGAGCAGTACTTC
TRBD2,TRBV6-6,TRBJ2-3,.,CASSSSGSTTDTQYF,TGTGCCAGCAGTAGTAGCGGGAGTACCACAGATACGCAGTATTTT
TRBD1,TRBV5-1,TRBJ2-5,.,CASFPSGQQETQYF,TGCGCCAGCTTCCCCTCGGGACAGCAAGAGACCCAGTACTTC
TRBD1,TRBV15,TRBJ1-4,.,CATSRAPGQGITNEKLFF,TGTGCCACCAGCAGGGCCCCGGGACAGGGTATAACTAATGAAAAACTGTTTTTT
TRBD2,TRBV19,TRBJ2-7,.,CASSRTSGNIEQYF,TGTGCCAGTAGCCGGACTAGCGGGAATATCGAGCAGTACTTC